This T cell receptor (beta chain) was recorded in a study of blood T cell repertoires in COVID-19. Study-level information: COVID-19 samples, acute and convalescent, were from the United States, Italy and Spain. PBMCs, B-cell-depleted T cells, or T cells provided the cDNA or gDNA that made up the material.

V was clipped by 7 bases and J by 6 bases; unmatched bases: 13. The CDR3 runs 14 residues. Germline CDR1 and CDR2: SQVTM and ANQGSEA. Authors' analysis steps: Cell counts per sample came from amplifying reference gene primers. Produced via immunoSEQ multiplex PCR; TCRdb's table is partial and in-frame only. Clone size and V and J calls were adopted from that table, with D and trimming inferred from the DNA. The sample holds around 200,000 clones, more than 85% seen once. The V gene is TRBV29-1, the J gene TRBJ2-3; 7 bases match TRBD1. The sequence derives from a man aged 35 to 55 with active or convalescent COVID-19. The specimen sequenced was peripheral blood. CDR3 nucleotide sequence: TGCAGCGCTCGACAGGGAATAAGGGATGATACGCAGTATTTT. As protein: CSARQGIRDDTQYF.